Included here is one T cell receptor beta chain sequence, with context. Its antigen is currently unknown. One end of the junction fails to match germline, which may point to a read error. This record belongs to a study of blood T cells in healthy people across ages. Study information: With template switching, about one barcoded beta molecule was captured per two T cells.

General study findings and limits: Strongly correlated with naive T cell percentage was TCR beta diversity.

Through a sample-barcoded 5' primer and a J-beta primer mix, a second PCR was run for roughly 7 to 12 cycles. TCRdb re-called the 5' RACE reads with MiXCR, one entry per CDR3 protein. The sample lists 1.5 million to 2 million distinct CDR3 sequences, over 25% seen once, with roughly 8% in the top ten. Every sample yielded at least 6.5 million isolated PBMCs. The CDR3 is 16 amino acids. CDR1 and CDR2 from the germline V gene are DFQATT and SNEGSKA (reference sequence). The sequenced sample consisted of blood. The receptor was derived from a woman in her twenties or thirties in good health. The rearrangement uses TRBV20-1 and TRBJ2-3; 10 bases are shared with TRBD2. The CDR3 loop reads CSSRGCSGGSTDTQYF. In DNA form, the CDR3 reads TGCAGTTCTAGAGGCTGTAGCGGGGGGAGCACAGATACGCAGTATTTT.